The clone carrying this T cell receptor beta chain was detected only a few times. The CDR3 length is 16 residues. The V segment lost 1 base and the J segment 4 bases; nucleotides outside the gene matches: 3. Germline V CDR1 and CDR2: MNHNS, SASEGT. The source of the sample is a study of spatial heterogeneity in lung cancer. A unique molecular identifier was carried by every single TCR cDNA molecule. Using its own MiXCR run on the 5' RACE reads, TCRdb lists one record per CDR3 protein. The profile covers more than 2,500 distinct CDR3 sequences, with under 35% appearing a single time and approximately 69% taken by the ten largest. Documented time point: sample taken at primary tumor resection. The sequenced material consisted of unsorted whole RNA from tumor, nontumor lung or frozen PBMC.

The sequencing used PBMCs, collected at surgery. The sequence came from a male donor with early-stage non-small cell lung cancer. This rearrangement joins TRBV6-1 to TRBJ2-3; 12 positions agree with TRBD2. The CDR3 bases are TGTGCCAGCAGTGAAGAAAGGACTAGCGGGGCAGATACGCAGTATTTT. Translated, it gives CASSEERTSGADTQYF.